This T cell receptor (beta chain) was captured in a study of control samples from healthy donors and cancer patients. Method: immunoSEQ multiplex PCR; TCRdb's copy keeps in-frame clones and lacks some. Of approximately 40,000 clones listed, about 93% are singletons. The CDR3 length is 15 residues. Per the germline V gene, CDR1 is SSHAT and CDR2 is FNYEAQ (reference sequence). Trimming shortened V by 1 base and J by 5 bases, and 14 bases separated the two germline ends. This chain uses TRBV7-7 with TRBJ2-5, with D possibly being TRBD1 (6 bases). Sequencing was carried out using blood. The TCR was taken from a woman aged 45-60 years in good health. CDR3 amino acids: CASSLVRTEAETQYF. The CDR3 DNA follows: TGTGCCAGCAGCTTAGTTCGGACAGAGGCTGAGACCCAGTACTTC.